This TCR beta chain was identified in a study of OX40 agonist ivuxolimab in advanced cancers. Autoimmune disease history or systemic immunosuppression disqualified patients. Clones were read by immunoSEQ multiplex PCR, and TCRdb kept only the in-frame ones, dropping some. The sample includes tens of thousands of clones, approximately 88% seen only once; the top ten take 0.76%. Trimming cost V 7 bases and J 5 bases, with 14 bases left between them. Germline V gene sequence: CDR1 LNHDA, CDR2 SQIVND (reference sequence). This CDR3 comprises 13 residues. The sample was CD4+ or CD8+ T cells sorted from blood, taken in a trial of the OX40 agonist ivuxolimab. The sequence came from an adult with an advanced solid tumor such as melanoma, head and neck, liver or kidney cancer. The chain is built from TRBV19 and TRBJ2-5; no reliable D call. The CDR3 here is CASTPPAGETQYF. The DNA for the CDR3 is TGTGCCAGTACCCCCCCCGCCGGGGAGACCCAGTACTTC.